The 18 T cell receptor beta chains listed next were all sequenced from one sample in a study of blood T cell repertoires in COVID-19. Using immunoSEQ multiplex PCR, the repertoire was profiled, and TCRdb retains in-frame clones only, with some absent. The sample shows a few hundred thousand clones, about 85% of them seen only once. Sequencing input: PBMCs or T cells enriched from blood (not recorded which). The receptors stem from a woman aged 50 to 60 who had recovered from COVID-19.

CDR3 sequence reads: CASSSSGKGNEQFF. CDR3 bases: TGTGCCAGCAGCTCCTCCGGCAAGGGGAATGAGCAGTTCTTC. The chain carries TRBV11-3 and TRBJ2-1, with a tentative D call TRBD1 (5 bases). Germline-derived CDR1 and CDR2 are SGHNT and YENEEA. V dropped 4 bases and J dropped 7 bases, with 14 bases sitting between them. The CDR3 runs 14 residues.

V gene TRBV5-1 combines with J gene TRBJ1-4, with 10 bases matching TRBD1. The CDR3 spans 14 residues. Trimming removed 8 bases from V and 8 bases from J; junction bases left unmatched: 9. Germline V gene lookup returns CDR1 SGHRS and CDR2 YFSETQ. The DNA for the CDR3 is TGCGCCAGTGGGACAGGGGACTTTCGGGAAAAACTGTTTTTT. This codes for CASGTGDFREKLFF.

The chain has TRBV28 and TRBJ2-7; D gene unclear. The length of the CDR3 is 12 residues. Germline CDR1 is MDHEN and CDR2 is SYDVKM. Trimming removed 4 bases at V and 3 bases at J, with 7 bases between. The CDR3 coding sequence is TGTGCCAGCAGTTACTCGTACTACGAGCAGTACTTC. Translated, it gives CASSYSYYEQYF.

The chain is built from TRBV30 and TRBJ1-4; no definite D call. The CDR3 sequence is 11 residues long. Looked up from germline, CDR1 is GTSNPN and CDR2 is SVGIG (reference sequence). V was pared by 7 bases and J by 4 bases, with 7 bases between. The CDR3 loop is CAYEYNEKLFF. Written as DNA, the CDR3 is TGTGCCTACGAGTATAATGAAAAACTGTTTTTT.

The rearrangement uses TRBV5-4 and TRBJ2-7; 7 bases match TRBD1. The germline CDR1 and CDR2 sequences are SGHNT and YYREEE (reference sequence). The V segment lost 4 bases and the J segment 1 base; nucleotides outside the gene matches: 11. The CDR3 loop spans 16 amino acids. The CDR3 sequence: CASSRDRGLPSYEQYF. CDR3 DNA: TGTGCCAGCAGCCGGGATAGGGGGCTTCCGTCCTACGAGCAGTACTTC.

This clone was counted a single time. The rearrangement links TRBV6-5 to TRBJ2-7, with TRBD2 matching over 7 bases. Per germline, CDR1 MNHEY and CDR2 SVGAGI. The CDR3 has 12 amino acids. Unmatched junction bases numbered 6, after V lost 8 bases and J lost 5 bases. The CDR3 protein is CASLGGFNEQYF. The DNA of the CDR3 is TGTGCCAGCCTCGGGGGGTTCAACGAGCAGTACTTC.

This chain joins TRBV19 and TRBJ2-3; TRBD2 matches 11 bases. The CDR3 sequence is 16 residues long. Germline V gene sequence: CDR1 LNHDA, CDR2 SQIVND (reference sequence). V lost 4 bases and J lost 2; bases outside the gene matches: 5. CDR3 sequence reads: CASSSTSGSVTDTQYF. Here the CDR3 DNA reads TGTGCCAGTAGTAGTACTAGCGGGAGTGTCACAGATACGCAGTATTTT.

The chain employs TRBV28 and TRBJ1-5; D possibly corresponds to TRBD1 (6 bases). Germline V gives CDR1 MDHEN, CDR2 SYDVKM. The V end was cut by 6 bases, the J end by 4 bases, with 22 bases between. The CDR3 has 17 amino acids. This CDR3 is CASRGDGGHPRNQPQHF. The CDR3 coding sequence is TGTGCCAGCAGGGGGGACGGGGGGCACCCGAGGAATCAGCCCCAGCATTTT.

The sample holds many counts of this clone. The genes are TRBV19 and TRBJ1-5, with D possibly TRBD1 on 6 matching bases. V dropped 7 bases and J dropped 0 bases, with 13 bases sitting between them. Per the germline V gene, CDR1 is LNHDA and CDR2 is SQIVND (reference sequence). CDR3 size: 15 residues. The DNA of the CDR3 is TGTGCCAGTACGAATGTAGGGGGTAGCAATCAGCCCCAGCATTTT. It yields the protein CASTNVGGSNQPQHF. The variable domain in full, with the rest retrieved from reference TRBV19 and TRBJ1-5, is DGGITQSPKYLFRKEGQNVTLSCEQNLNHDAMYWYRQDPGQGLRLIYYSQIVNDFQKGDIAEGYSVSREKKESFPLTVTSAQKNPTAFYLCASTNVGGSNQPQHFGDGTRLSIL.

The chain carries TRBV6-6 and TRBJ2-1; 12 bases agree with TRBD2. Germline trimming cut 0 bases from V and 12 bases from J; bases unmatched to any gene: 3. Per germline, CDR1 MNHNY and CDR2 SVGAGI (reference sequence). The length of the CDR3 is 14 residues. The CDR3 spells CASSYSTSGSWQFF. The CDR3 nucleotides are TGTGCCAGCAGTTACTCGACTAGCGGGAGTTGGCAGTTCTTC.

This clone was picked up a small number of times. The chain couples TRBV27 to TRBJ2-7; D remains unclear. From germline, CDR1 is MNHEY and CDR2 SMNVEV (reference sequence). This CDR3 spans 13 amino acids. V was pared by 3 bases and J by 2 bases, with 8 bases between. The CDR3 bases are TGTGCCAGCAGTTTTTCTAGTCCCTACGAGCAGTACTTC. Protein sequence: CASSFSSPYEQYF.

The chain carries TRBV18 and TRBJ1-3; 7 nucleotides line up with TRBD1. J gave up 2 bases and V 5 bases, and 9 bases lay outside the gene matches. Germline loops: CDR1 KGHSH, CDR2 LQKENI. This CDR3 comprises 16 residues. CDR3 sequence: CASSSRQGQAGNTIYF. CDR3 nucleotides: TGTGCCAGCTCATCTCGACAGGGTCAAGCTGGAAACACCATATATTTT.

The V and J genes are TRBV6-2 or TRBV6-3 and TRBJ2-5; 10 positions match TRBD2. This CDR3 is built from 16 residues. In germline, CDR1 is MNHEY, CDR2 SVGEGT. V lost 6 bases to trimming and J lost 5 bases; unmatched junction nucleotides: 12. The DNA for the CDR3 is TGTGCCAGCAGCCCTTTAGGACTAGCGGAATCCGAGACCCAGTACTTC. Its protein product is CASSPLGLAESETQYF.

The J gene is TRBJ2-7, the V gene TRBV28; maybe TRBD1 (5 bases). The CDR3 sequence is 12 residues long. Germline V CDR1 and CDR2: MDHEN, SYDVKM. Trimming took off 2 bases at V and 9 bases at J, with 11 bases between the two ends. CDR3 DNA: TGTGCCAGCAGTTTAGGCCAGGGCGGGCAGTACTTC. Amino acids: CASSLGQGGQYF.

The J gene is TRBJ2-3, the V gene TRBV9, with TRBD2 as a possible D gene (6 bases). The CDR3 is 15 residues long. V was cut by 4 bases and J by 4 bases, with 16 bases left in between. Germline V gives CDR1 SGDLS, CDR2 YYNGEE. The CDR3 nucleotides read TGTGCCAGCAGCCCCCTGCGTGGCGGGGCAGATACGCAGTATTTT. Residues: CASSPLRGGADTQYF.

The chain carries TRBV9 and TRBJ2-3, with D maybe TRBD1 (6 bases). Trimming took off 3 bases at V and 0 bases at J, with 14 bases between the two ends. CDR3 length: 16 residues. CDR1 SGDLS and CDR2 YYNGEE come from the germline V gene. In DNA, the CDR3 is TGTGCCAGCAGCGAATTCCAGGGGCCTAGCACAGATACGCAGTATTTT. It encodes CASSEFQGPSTDTQYF.

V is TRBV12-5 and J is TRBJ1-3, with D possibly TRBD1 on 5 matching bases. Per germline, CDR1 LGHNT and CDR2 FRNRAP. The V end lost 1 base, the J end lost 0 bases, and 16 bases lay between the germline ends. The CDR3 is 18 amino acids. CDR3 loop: CASGLGLGRTSSGNTIYF. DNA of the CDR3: TGTGCTAGTGGTTTGGGGTTAGGCAGGACAAGCTCTGGAAACACCATATATTTT.

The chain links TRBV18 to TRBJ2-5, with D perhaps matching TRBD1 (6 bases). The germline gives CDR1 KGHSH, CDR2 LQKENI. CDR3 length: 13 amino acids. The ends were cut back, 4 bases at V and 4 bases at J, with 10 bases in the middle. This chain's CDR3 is CASSLRDIETQYF. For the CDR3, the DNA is TGTGCCAGCTCACTCCGGGACATAGAGACCCAGTACTTC.